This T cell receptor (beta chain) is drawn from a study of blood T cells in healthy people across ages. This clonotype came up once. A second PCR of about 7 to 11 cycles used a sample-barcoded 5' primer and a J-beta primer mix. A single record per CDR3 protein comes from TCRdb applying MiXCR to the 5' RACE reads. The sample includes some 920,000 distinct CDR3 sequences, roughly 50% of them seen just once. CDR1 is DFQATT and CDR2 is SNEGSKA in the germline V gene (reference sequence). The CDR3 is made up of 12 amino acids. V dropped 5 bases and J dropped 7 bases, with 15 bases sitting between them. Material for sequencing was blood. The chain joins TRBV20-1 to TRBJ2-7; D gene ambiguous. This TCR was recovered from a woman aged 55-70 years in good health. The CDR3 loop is CSAVQAYNEQYF. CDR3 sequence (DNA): TGCAGTGCTGTGCAAGCGTACAATGAGCAGTACTTC.